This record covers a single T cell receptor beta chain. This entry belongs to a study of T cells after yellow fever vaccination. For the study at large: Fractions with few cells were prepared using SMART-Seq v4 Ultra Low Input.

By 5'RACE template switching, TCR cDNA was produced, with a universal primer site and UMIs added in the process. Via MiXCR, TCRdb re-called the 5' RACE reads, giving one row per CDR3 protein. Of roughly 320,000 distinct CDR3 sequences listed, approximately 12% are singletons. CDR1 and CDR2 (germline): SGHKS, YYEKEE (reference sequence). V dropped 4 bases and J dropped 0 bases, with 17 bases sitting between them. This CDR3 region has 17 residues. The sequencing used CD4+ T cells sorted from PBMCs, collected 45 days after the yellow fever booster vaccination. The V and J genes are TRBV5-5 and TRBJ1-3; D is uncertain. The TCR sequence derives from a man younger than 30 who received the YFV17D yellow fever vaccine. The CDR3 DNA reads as TGTGCCAGCAGCCCCGGCGGTCGGGCCTTCTCTGGAAACACCATATATTTT. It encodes CASSPGGRAFSGNTIYF.